The following is a T cell receptor beta chain sequence with its context. No qualities accompany the bases; no much larger clone lies one base away. These data belong to a study of graft-versus-host responses after intestinal transplantation (dated by TCRdb to about 2021). Regarding the research as a whole: The transplants that recipients got were multivisceral, liver-intestinal, or isolated intestinal. Every recipient was given anti-thymocyte globulin induction, followed by 3 to 4 years of maintenance tacrolimus and steroids. After intestinal transplantation, graft-versus-host and host-versus-graft alloreactive T cell clones in the graft, circulation and bone marrow were tracked using bulk TCR-beta CDR3 sequencing. To identify alloreactive clones, pre-transplant mixed lymphocyte reaction products were sequenced and compared with unstimulated pre-transplant donor and recipient T cells. The cohort enrolled about two dozen intestinal transplant recipients including one retransplant, and 3 patients lacking pretransplant specimens were excluded. Donor T cell macrochimerism was defined as a peak of at least 4% donor T cells among recipient peripheral blood mononuclear cells. Rather than being sequenced by the commercial service, samples from a few later patients were sequenced in-house on an Illumina MiSeq and processed with MiXCR.

The time point label, as the study defines it: cells obtained before transplantation from donor or recipient. In the mixed lymphocyte reactions, around 200,000 CFSE-labeled pre-transplant responders were plated with around 200,000 irradiated violet-dye-labeled stimulators and cultured for roughly six days. After the mixed lymphocyte reaction, proliferating CD3+CD4+CFSE-low and CD3+CD8+CFSE-low responder cells were FACS-sorted on a BD Influx sorter. Overall study outcomes, separate from this receptor: Early after transplant, peak levels of circulating GvH clones were found to be associated with declines in HvG clones. GvH clones were detected in recipient bone marrow, and some appeared earlier in ileal mucosa or blood, consistent with an intestinal mucosal origin. Conclusions were limited by the relatively low number and heterogeneity of intestinal transplant patients. In the allografts of patients with donor T cell macrochimerism, GvH to HvG T cell clonal ratios were high.

Libraries were prepared through the immunoSEQ multiplex PCR assay. For most patients, genomic DNA was isolated with the Qiagen DNeasy Blood and Tissue Kit and sent frozen to Adaptive Biotechnologies for TCR sequencing. High-throughput TCR-beta CDR3 sequencing of genomic DNA from most patients was performed by Adaptive Biotechnologies. On the authors' methods: Adaptive's ImmunoSEQ software supplied the TCR sequencing data for 18 patients, while MiXCR and VDJtools were used to process three other patients. To correct CD4 versus CD8 sorting errors, sequences present in both subsets at a frequency ratio below 5:1 were removed. Because the origin of CDR3 nucleotide sequences shared between donor and recipient could not be assigned, those sequences were removed. To count as alloreactive, a clone needed at least 2-fold expansion over unstimulated cells and a minimum CFSE-low frequency of 0.002% (template counts) or 0.001% (read counts). Clones detected in sequenced pre-transplant spleen, lymph node, or MLR CFSE-low populations of the donor or recipient were defined as mappable. The cumulative frequency of alloreactive clones was calculated as a percentage of all sequences, weighted by copy number. The source is immuneACCESS, and TCRdb retained only in-frame sequences with V and J called. Part of the clones is not carried over; for the studies checked, unresolved V genes explain less than half of this, and the remainder is unexplained. That table furnishes V, J and clone size, whereas the DNA furnished D and trimming. A total of over 20,000 clones appear in this sample, under 50% of them only once. Together, the top ten hold 0.88% of the sample.

Taken from the germline V gene (reference sequence), the CDR1 and CDR2 loops are LNHDA and SQIVND. From its cysteine to its phenylalanine, the CDR3 spans 16 amino acids. Only the CDR3 part of the read is kept: 48 bases, read in frame from the first base. V is trimmed back by 10 bases and J by 1 base, and the junction contains 11 bases that no gene match accounts for. Sequences were derived from alloreactive CD4+ T cells from a mixed lymphocyte reaction culture, sampled before intestinal transplant. This sample's cell subset or site label indicates: CFSE-low proliferating T cells sorted from roughly 6-day pre-transplant mixed lymphocyte reaction (GvH or HvG direction). The clonotype originates from a human patient who received an intestinal transplant. The rearranged segments are TRBV19 and TRBJ2-1, with 9 middle bases fitting TRBD2. The DNA sequence is TGTGCCACCGCGGGGGGGGCCTTAAGGTCCTACAATGAGCAGTTCTTC. This is translated as CATAGGALRSYNEQFF.